This T cell receptor beta chain derives from a study of T cells in Graves' hyperthyroidism and ophthalmopathy. Concerning this clonotype itself: Its target is not known.

General study points: Among thyroid clonotypes expanded above 0.001, most also appeared in blood. Through a model of 13 V-J features, ophthalmopathy was separated from stable hyperthyroidism.

Researchers took RNA transcripts and amplified the TCR beta CDR3 regions from them. Using the HTBI primer set, a first-round RT-PCR was run on the TCR CDR3. TCRdb itself ran the multiplex PCR reads through MiXCR, one entry per CDR3 protein. The profile covers a few hundred thousand distinct CDR3 sequences, with roughly an eighth appearing a single time and approximately 35% taken by the ten largest. Trimming took 3 bases from V and 6 from J; bases not matched to a gene: 7. The CDR3 length is 15 residues. The TCR was taken from a woman between 40 and 50 years old with Graves' ophthalmopathy. The specimen was blood. The chain recombines TRBV12-3 or TRBV12-4 with TRBJ2-2, with 7 bases lining up with TRBD1. CDR3 nucleotides: TGTGCCAGCAGTTTTTCCAGGGGGAATTCCGGGGAGCTGTTTTTT. Translating it yields CASSFSRGNSGELFF.